Included here is one T cell receptor beta chain sequence, with context. The antigen remains undetermined. Genomic DNA served as template for TCR beta VDJ and CDR3 profiling. MiXCR was run by TCRdb on the reads, yielding one entry per CDR3 protein. Seen here are a few hundred thousand distinct CDR3 sequences, around 60% observed once, and the top ten hold approximately 30%. This sample was taken from a study of CD8+CD57+ T cells in acquired aplastic anemia. Overall study context: The DNA of sorted CD4+ and CD8+ cells averaged approximately 2.9 ug. Approximately 10 million reads were obtained on average for healthy donor CD4+ cells.

Broader study findings: About 29 sequences, all CD8+ CDR3, were shared between patients and controls. No significant patient-versus-control difference appeared in CD8+ Simpson's diversity.

The TCR sequence derives from a human donor in good health. Sequenced: sorted CD4+, CD8+, or CD8+CD57+ T cells (not recorded which) from PBMCs.

The CDR3, as DNA: TGCAGCGGCATGGGACAGGGGGTCAATGAGCAGTTCTTC. Translated, it gives CSGMGQGVNEQFF. The chain uses TRBV29-1 and TRBJ2-1, with TRBD1 matching over 11 bases. The CDR3 sequence is 13 residues long. The trim removed 7 bases at V and 6 bases at J, leaving 5 bases unmatched. The germline CDR1 and CDR2 sequences are SQVTM and ANQGSEA.